This T cell receptor (beta chain) was retrieved from a study of monozygotic twins with inflammatory bowel disease. Overall study results and limits: IBD patients shared fewer clonotypes with other individuals than healthy twins, especially patients with disease activity signs. IBD patients showed reduced TCRbeta diversity (inverse Simpson) versus healthy co-twins.

Germline values: CDR1 SGDLS, CDR2 YYNGEE. The CDR3 sequence is 15 residues long. Staff drew a roughly 2.5 ml blood sample from each donor. For this clonotype: Its antigen remains unidentified.

Per TCR library, around 4,000 ng of total RNA was used. TCRdb reprocessed the 5' RACE reads, keeping one entry per CDR3 protein, no DNA. This specimen shows roughly 200,000 distinct CDR3 sequences; the ten leading clones hold roughly 7.5%. This receptor was obtained from a human donor with ulcerative colitis or Crohn's disease, or a healthy co-twin of an affected twin (not recorded which). The chain couples TRBV9 to TRBJ1-2; lacking DNA, the TRBD1 call made by TCRdb goes unchecked. Sample: blood. The CDR3 loop reads CASSLEGQFTNGYTF. Using reference TRBV9 and TRBJ1-2 for the parts outside the CDR3, the full variable domain is DSGVTQTPKHLITATGQRVTLRCSPRSGDLSVYWYQQSLDQGLQFLIQYYNGEERAKGNILERFSAQQFPDLHSELNLSSLELGDSALYFCASSLEGQFTNGYTFGSGTRLTVV.